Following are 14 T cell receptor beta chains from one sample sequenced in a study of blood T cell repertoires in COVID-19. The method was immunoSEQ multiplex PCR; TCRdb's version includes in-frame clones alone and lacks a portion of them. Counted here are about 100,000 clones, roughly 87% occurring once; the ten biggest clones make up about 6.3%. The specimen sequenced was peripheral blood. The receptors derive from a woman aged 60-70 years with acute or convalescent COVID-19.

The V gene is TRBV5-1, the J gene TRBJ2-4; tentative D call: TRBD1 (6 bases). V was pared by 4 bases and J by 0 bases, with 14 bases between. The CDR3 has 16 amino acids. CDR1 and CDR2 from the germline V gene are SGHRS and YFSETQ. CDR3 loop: CASSVETGLAKNIQYF. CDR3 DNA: TGCGCCAGCAGCGTGGAGACAGGACTAGCCAAAAACATTCAGTACTTC.

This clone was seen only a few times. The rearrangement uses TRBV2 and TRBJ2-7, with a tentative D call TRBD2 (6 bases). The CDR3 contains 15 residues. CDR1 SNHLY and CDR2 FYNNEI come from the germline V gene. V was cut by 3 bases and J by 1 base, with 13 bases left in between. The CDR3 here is CASSEGLRVSYEQYF. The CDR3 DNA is TGTGCCAGCAGTGAGGGACTCAGGGTTTCCTACGAGCAGTACTTC.

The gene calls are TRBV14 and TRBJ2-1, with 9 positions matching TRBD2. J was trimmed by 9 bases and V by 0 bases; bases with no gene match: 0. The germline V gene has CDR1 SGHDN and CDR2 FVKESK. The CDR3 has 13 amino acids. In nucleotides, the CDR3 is TGTGCCAGCAGCCAAGAACTAGCGGGTGAGCAGTTCTTC. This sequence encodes CASSQELAGEQFF.

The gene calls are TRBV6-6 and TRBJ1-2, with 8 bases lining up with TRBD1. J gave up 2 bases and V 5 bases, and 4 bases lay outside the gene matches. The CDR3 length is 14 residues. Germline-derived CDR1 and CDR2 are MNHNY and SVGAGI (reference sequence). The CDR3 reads CASSTQGANYGYTF. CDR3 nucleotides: TGTGCCAGCAGTACTCAGGGGGCCAACTATGGCTACACCTTC.

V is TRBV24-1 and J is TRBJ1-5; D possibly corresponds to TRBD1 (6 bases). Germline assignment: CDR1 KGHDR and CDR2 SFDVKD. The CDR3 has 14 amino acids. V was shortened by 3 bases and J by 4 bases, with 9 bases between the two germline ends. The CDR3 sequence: CATSDPGANQPQHF. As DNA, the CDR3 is TGTGCCACCAGTGATCCAGGGGCGAATCAGCCCCAGCATTTT.

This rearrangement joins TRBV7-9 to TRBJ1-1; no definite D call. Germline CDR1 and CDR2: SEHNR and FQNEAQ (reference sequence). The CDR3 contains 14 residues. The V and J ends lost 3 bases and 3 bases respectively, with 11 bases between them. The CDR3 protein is CASSFMREDTEAFF. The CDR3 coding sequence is TGTGCCAGCAGCTTCATGCGGGAGGACACTGAAGCTTTCTTT.

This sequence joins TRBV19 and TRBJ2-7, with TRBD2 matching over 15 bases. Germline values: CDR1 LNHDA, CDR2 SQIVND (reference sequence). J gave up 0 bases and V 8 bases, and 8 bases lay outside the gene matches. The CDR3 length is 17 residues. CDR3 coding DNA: TGTGCCAGTTCCGGGACTAGCGGGAGGTCCTCCTCCTACGAGCAGTACTTC. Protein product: CASSGTSGRSSSYEQYF. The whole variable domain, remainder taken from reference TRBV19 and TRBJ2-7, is DGGITQSPKYLFRKEGQNVTLSCEQNLNHDAMYWYRQDPGQGLRLIYYSQIVNDFQKGDIAEGYSVSREKKESFPLTVTSAQKNPTAFYLCASSGTSGRSSSYEQYFGPGTRLTVT.

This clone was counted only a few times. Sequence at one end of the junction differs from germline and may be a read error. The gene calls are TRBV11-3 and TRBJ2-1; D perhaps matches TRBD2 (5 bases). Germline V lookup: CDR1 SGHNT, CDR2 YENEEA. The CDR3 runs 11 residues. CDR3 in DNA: TGTGCCAGCAGCTTACAAGGTTTAGCGATCTTC. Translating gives CASSLQGLAIF.

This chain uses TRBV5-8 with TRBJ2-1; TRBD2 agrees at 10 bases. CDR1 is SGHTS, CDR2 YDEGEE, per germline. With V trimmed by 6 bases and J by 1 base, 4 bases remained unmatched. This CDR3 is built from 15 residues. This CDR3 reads CASMGLASSYNEQFF. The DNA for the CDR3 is TGTGCCAGCATGGGACTAGCGTCTTCCTACAATGAGCAGTTCTTC. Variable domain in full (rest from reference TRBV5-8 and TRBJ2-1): EAGVTQSPTHLIKTRGQQATLRCSPISGHTSVYWYQQALGLGLQFLLWYDEGEERNRGNFPPRFSGRQFPNYSSELNVNALELEDSALYLCASMGLASSYNEQFFGPGTRLTVL.

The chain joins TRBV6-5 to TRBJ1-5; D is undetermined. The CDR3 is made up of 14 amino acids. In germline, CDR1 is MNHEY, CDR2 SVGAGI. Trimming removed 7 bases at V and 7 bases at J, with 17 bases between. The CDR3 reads CASKGLNSEQPQHF. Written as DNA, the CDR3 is TGTGCCAGCAAAGGACTTAATTCAGAACAGCCCCAGCATTTT.

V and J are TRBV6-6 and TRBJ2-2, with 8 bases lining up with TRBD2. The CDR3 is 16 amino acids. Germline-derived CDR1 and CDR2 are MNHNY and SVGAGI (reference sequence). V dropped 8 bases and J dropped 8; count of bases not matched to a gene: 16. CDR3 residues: CASSLRSSGRRGELFF. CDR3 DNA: TGTGCCAGCTCACTGAGATCAAGCGGGAGACGAGGGGAGCTGTTTTTT.

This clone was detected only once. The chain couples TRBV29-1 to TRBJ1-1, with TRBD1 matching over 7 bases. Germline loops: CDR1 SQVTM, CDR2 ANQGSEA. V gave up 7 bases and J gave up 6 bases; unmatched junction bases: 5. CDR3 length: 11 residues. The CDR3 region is CSDSGGSEAFF. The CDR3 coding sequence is TGCAGCGATTCAGGGGGGTCTGAAGCTTTCTTT.

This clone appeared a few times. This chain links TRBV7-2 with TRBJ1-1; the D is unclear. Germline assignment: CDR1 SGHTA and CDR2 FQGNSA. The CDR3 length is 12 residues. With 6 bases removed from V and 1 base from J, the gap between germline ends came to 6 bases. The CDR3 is CASSGGNTEAFF. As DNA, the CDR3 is TGTGCCAGCAGTGGAGGGAACACTGAAGCTTTCTTT.

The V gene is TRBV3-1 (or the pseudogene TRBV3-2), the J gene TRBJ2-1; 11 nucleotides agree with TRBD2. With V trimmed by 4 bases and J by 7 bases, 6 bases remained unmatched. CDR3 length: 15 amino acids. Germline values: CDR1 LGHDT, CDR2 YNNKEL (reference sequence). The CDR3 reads CASSPQLAGANEQFF. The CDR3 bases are TGTGCCAGCAGCCCGCAACTAGCGGGAGCTAATGAGCAGTTCTTC.